The clone carrying this TCR beta chain has a single count. Its specificity is not known. The data derive from a study of T-cell memory formation after mild COVID-19. Looking at the study overall: TCR clusters mostly belonged to single donors.

Broader study findings: In second-wave clones peaking day 37, SARS-CoV-2 specificity remained unconfirmed.

5'RACE, which relied on constant-segment primers, yielded TCR alpha and TCR beta cDNA libraries carrying sample barcodes and UMIs. One entry per CDR3 protein, called by TCRdb with MiXCR from the 5' RACE reads. The table records 55,000 to 80,000 distinct CDR3 sequences, 9.3% of them present only once. J lost 4 bases, V lost 7 bases, and 5 bases had no gene match. This CDR3 is built from 13 residues. Germline CDR1 MNHEY, CDR2 SMNVEV (reference sequence). The rearrangement uses TRBV27 and TRBJ1-1; 8 bases map to TRBD1. The receptor was isolated from a man between 18 and 35 years old who had mild COVID-19 (a few samples of this study predate the infection). Cell type and time point are not known. The specimen was PBMCs or a T cell subset sorted from them (not recorded which). CDR3 nucleotides: TGTGCCAGCAAAGGACAGGGCGGCACTGAAGCTTTCTTT. This codes for CASKGQGGTEAFF.